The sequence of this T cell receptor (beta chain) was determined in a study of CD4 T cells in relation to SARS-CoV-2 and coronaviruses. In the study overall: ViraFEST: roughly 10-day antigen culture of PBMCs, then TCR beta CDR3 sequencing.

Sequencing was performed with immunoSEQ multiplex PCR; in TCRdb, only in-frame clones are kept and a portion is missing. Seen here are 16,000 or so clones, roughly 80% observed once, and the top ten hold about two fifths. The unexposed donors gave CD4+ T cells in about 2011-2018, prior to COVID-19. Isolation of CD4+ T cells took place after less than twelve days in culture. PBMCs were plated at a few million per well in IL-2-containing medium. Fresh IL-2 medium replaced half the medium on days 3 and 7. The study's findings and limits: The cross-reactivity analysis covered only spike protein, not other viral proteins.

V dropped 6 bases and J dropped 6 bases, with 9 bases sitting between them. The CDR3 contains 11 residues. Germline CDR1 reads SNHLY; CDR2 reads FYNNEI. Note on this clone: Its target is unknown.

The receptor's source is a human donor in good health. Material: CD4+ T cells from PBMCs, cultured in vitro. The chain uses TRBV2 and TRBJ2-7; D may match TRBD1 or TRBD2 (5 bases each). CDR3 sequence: CASSRESEQYF. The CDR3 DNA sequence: TGTGCCAGCAGCAGGGAGTCCGAGCAGTACTTC.